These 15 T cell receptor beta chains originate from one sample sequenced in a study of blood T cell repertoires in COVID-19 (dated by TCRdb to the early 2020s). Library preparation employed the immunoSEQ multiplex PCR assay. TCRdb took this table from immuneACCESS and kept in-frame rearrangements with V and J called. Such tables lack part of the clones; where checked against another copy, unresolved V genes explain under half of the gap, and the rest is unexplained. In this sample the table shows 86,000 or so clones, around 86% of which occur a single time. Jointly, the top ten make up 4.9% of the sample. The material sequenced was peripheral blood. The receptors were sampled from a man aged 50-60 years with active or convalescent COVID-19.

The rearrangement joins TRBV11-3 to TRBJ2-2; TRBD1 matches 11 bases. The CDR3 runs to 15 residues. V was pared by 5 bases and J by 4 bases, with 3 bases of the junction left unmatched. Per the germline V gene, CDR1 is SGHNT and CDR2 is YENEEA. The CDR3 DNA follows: TGTGCCAGCAGCCGCGGGACAGGGGGCACCGGGGAGCTGTTTTTT. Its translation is CASSRGTGGTGELFF.

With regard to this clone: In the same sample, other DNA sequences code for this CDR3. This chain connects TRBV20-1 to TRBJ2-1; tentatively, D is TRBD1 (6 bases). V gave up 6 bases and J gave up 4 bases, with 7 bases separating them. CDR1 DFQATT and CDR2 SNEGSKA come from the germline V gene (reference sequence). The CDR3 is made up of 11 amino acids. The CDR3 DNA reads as TGCAGTGCAACAGGGTACAATGAGCAGTTCTTC. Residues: CSATGYNEQFF.

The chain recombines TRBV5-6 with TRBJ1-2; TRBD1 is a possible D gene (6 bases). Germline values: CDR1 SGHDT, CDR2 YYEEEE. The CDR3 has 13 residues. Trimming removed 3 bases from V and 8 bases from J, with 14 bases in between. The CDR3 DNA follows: TGTGCCAGCAGCTGGGATACAGGGTCGGGCTACACCTTC. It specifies CASSWDTGSGYTF.

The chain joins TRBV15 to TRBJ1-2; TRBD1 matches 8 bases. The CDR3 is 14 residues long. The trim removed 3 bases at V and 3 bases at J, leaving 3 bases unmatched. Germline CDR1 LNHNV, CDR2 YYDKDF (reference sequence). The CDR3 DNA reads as TGTGCCACCAGCAGGGGACAGGAAGACTATGGCTACACCTTC. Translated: CATSRGQEDYGYTF.

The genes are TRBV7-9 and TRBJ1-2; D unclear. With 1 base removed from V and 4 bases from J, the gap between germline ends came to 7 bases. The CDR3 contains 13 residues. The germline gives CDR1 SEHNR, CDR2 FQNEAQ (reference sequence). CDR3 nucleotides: TGTGCCAGCAGCTTAGACAGTATCTATGGCTACACCTTC. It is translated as CASSLDSIYGYTF.

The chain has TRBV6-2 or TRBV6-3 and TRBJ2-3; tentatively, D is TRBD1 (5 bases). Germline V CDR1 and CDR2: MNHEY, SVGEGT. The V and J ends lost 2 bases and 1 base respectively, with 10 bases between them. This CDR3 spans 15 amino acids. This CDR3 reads CASSYPDTGTDTQYF. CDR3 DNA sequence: TGTGCCAGCAGTTACCCGGACACAGGCACAGATACGCAGTATTTT.

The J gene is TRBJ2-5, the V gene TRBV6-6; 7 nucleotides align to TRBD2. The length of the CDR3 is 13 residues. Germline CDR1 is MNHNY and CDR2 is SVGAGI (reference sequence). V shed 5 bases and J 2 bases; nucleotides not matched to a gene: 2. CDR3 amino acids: CASSRLAQETQYF. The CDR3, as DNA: TGTGCCAGCAGTAGACTAGCACAAGAGACCCAGTACTTC.

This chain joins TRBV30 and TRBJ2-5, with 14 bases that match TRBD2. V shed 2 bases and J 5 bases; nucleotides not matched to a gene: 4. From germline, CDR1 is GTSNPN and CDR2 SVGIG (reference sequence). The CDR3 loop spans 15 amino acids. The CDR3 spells CAWSLGLAGEETQYF. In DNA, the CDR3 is TGTGCCTGGAGTCTGGGACTAGCGGGAGAGGAGACCCAGTACTTC. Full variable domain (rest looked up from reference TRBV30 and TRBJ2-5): SQTIHQWPATLVQPVGSPLSLECTVEGTSNPNLYWYRQAAGRGLQLLFYSVGIGQISSEVPQNLSASRPQDRQFILSSKKLLLSDSGFYLCAWSLGLAGEETQYFGPGTRLLVL.

CDR3 sequence: CASSRAGTEAEKLFF. The CDR3 nucleotides read TGTGCCAGCAGTAGAGCCGGGACAGAGGCTGAAAAACTGTTTTTT. The chain is built from TRBV28 and TRBJ1-4; 7 bases match TRBD1. The CDR3 covers 15 residues. The V gene end was trimmed by 5 bases and the J gene end by 7 bases; junction bases not matched to a gene: 10. From germline, CDR1 is MDHEN and CDR2 SYDVKM.

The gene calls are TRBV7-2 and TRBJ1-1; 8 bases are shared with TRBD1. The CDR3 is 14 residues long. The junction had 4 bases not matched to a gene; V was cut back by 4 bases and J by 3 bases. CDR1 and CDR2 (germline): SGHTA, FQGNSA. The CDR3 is CASSSGQGYTEAFF. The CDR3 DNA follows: TGTGCCAGCAGCTCAGGACAGGGATACACTGAAGCTTTCTTT. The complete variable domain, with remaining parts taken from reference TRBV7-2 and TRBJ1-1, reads GAGVSQSPSNKVTEKGKDVELRCDPISGHTALYWYRQSLGQGLEFLIYFQGNSAPDKSGLPSDRFSAERTGGSVSTLTIQRTQQEDSAVYLCASSSGQGYTEAFFGQGTRLTVV.

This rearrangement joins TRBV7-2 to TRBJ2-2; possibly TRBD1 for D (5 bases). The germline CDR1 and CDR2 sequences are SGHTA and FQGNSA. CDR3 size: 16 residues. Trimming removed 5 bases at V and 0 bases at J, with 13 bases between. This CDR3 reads CASSPGGHANTGELFF. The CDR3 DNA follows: TGTGCCAGCAGCCCTGGCGGACACGCGAACACCGGGGAGCTGTTTTTT.

The CDR3 region has the DNA TGTGCCAGCAGCTTATACAGCGGGATTACCTACGAGCAGTACTTC. It encodes CASSLYSGITYEQYF. The V gene is TRBV11-2, the J gene TRBJ2-7; the match to TRBD2 covers 7 bases. The CDR3 has 15 amino acids. Germline assignment: CDR1 SGHAT and CDR2 FQNNGV. V was clipped by 2 bases and J by 2 bases; unmatched bases: 6.

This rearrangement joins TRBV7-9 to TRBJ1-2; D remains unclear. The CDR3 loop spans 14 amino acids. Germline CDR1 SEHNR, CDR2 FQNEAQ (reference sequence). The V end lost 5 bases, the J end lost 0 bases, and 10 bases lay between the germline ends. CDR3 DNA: TGTGCCAGCAGCCCAGCACAGTCTAACTATGGCTACACCTTC. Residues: CASSPAQSNYGYTF.

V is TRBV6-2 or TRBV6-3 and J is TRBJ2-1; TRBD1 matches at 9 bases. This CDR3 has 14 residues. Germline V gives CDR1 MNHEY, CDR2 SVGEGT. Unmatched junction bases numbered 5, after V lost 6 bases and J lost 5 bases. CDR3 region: CASSRGQGNNEQFF. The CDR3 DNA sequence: TGTGCCAGCAGCCGCGGACAGGGGAACAATGAGCAGTTCTTC.

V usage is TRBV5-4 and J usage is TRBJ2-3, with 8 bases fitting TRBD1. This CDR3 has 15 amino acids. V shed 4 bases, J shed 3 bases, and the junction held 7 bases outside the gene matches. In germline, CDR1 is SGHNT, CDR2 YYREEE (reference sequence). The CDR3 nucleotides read TGTGCCAGCAGCGACGGGGACAGGCCAACAGATACGCAGTATTTT. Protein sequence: CASSDGDRPTDTQYF.